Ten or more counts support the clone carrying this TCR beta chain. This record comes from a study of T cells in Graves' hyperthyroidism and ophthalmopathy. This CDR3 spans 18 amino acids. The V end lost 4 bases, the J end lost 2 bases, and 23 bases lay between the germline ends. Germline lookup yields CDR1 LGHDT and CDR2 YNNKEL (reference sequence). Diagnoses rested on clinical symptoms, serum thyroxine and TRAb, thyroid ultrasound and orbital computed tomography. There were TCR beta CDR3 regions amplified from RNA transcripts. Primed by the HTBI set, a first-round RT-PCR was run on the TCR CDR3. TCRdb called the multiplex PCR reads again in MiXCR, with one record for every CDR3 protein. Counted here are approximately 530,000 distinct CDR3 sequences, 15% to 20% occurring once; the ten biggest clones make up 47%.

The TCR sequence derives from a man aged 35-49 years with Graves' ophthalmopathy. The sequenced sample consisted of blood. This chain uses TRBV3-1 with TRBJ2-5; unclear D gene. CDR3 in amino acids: CASSPPWGSEPSQETQYF. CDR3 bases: TGTGCCAGCAGCCCCCCATGGGGTTCAGAGCCTTCGCAAGAGACCCAGTACTTC.